This TCR beta chain came from a study of T cell clonotyping in hematopoietic cell transplantation. Method: immunoSEQ multiplex PCR; TCRdb's copy keeps in-frame clones and lacks some. Here the sample spans about 29,000 clones, over 60% being singletons. The time point was: recipient sample about 28 days before transplant, after cytoreduction. This clone was seen more than once but under ten times. The germline V gene encodes CDR1 SGHTA and CDR2 FQGNSA. V was cut by 2 bases and J by 7 bases, with 20 bases left in between. CDR3 length: 16 amino acids. This specimen was peripheral blood mononuclear cells, taken before stem cell transplant. The chain couples TRBV7-2 to TRBJ1-2, with D possibly TRBD1 on 6 matching bases. The source is a woman in her 30s with chronic myeloid leukemia. Some clones in this sample may be carry-over from other donors' samples. The CDR3 region has the DNA TGTGCCAGCAGCTTAAGGGCCGGGGTCCAGGGGACTGGCTACACCTTC. Its translation: CASSLRAGVQGTGYTF.